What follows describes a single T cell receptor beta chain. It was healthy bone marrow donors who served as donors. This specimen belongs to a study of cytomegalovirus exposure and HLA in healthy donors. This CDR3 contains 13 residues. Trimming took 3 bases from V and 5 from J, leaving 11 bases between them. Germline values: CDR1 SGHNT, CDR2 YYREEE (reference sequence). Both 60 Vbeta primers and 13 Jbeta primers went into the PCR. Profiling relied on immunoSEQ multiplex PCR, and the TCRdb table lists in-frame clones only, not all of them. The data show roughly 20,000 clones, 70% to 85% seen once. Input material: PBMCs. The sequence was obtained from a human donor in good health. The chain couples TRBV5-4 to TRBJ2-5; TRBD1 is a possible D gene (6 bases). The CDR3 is CASSSAGVETQYF. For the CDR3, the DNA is TGTGCCAGCAGCTCAGCAGGGGTGGAGACCCAGTACTTC.